This T cell receptor beta chain stems from a study of T cells in Graves' hyperthyroidism and ophthalmopathy. Patients were excluded for uncontrolled infection, other autoimmune disease, pregnancy or lactation. This clonotype was seen many times. Antigen unknown. Researchers amplified the TCR beta CDR3 regions from RNA transcripts. A first-round RT-PCR of the TCR CDR3 used the HTBI primer set. TCRdb passed the multiplex PCR reads through MiXCR, listing each CDR3 protein once. Among 660,000 or so distinct CDR3 sequences listed, over 40% were seen once. General study findings and limits: Patients with ophthalmopathy were separated from those with stable hyperthyroidism by a 13 V-J model. Within blood appeared most thyroid clonotypes that had expanded above 0.001.

Material for sequencing was peripheral blood or thyroid tissue (not recorded which). This receptor was identified in an adult man with Graves' disease, either hyperthyroidism or ophthalmopathy (not recorded which).

In DNA form, the CDR3 reads TGTGCCAGCAGCCTAACAGGGGACTCGGTGACACCCCTCCACTTT. Translated: CASSLTGDSVTPLHF. This chain uses TRBV7-9 with TRBJ1-6, with 7 bases matching TRBD1. Looked up from germline, CDR1 is SEHNR and CDR2 is FQNEAQ (reference sequence). This CDR3 is 15 amino acids long. The V gene end was trimmed by 5 bases and the J gene end by 11 bases; junction bases not matched to a gene: 12.